The T cell receptor beta chain described here comes from a study of blood T cell repertoires in COVID-19. Whole-study context: COVID-19 samples from acute and convalescent phases originated in the United States, Italy and Spain. From T cells, B-cell-depleted T cells, or PBMCs came the material, which was cDNA or gDNA.

This study enrolled people aged 18 to 89 from approximately 25 US geographic areas. CDR1 and CDR2 (germline): SGHTA, FQGNSA. V lost 7 bases, J lost 0 bases, and 9 bases lay in between. This CDR3 region has 13 residues. Per the original data handling: Amplification from reference gene primers served as the basis for estimated nucleated cell counts. Here immunoSEQ multiplex PCR was the method, and the copy in TCRdb shows in-frame clones only, minus some. Clone size and V and J calls were adopted from that table, with D and trimming inferred from the DNA. The table shows some 170,000 clones, with 87% occurring only once.

The rearrangement uses TRBV7-2 and TRBJ1-1, with D uncertain. The sequence came from a human donor with acute COVID-19. The donor label of this sample is uncertain. The source material was PBMCs or T cells enriched from blood (not recorded which). For the CDR3, the DNA is TGTGCCAGCAAGGAGGATATGAACACTGAAGCTTTCTTT. Its translation: CASKEDMNTEAFF.